The 27 T cell receptor beta chains below were found in one sample sequenced in a study of glioma-infiltrating T cells after dendritic cell vaccination (dated by TCRdb to the mid-2010s). Libraries were prepared through the immunoSEQ multiplex PCR assay. In TCRdb, the immuneACCESS table is reduced to in-frame sequences with V and J assigned. These tables do not hold every clone; where another copy was compared, an unresolved V gene accounts for under half, and the others remain unexplained. For this sample the table gives 100,000 or so clones, of which 85% to 90% were detected only once. Clones ranked in the top ten supply 2.5% to 3.5% of the sample. This sample's time point label indicates: after dendritic cell vaccination, including at tumor progression/relapse. The material sequenced was blood, taken after dendritic cell vaccination. The source is a human donor with glioblastoma.

In this sample, this clone turned up once. This chain uses TRBV30 with TRBJ2-7; D is possibly TRBD2 (7 bases). This CDR3 is 14 amino acids long. Germline loops: CDR1 GTSNPN, CDR2 SVGIG (reference sequence). Trimming stripped 5 bases from V and 2 bases from J, with 16 bases between. CDR3 protein: CAWARGGVTYEQYF. The CDR3 region has the DNA TGTGCCTGGGCTAGGGGGGGTGTTACCTACGAGCAGTACTTC.

This chain joins TRBV2 and TRBJ1-2, with TRBD1 identical over 7 bases. The CDR3 extends over 14 amino acids. Germline V gives CDR1 SNHLY, CDR2 FYNNEI. V was clipped by 6 bases and J by 0 bases; unmatched bases: 4. CDR3 bases: TGTGCCAGCAGCGCGGGACAGACTAACTATGGCTACACCTTC. Protein sequence: CASSAGQTNYGYTF.

The chain is built from TRBV9 and TRBJ2-1, with a tentative D call TRBD2 (5 bases). Trimming cost V 0 bases and J 2 bases, with 9 bases left between them. This CDR3 contains 15 residues. Germline assignment: CDR1 SGDLS and CDR2 YYNGEE. In nucleotides, the CDR3 is TGTGCCAGCAGCGTAGGCAGGAGGACCTACAATGAGCAGTTCTTC. Its translation: CASSVGRRTYNEQFF.

The chain has TRBV7-9 and TRBJ2-5; a weak D match, TRBD2 (7 bases). Germline V gene sequence: CDR1 SEHNR, CDR2 FQNEAQ (reference sequence). CDR3 length equals 12 residues. The CDR3 DNA reads TGTGGGGGGGCGGGAGTGTGGGAGACCCAGTACTTC. This sequence encodes CGGAGVWETQYF.

CDR3 amino acids: CATSRGTLGSGNTIYF. CDR3 DNA sequence: TGTGCCACCAGCAGGGGGACACTGGGGTCTGGAAACACCATATATTTT. The chain is built from TRBV15 and TRBJ1-3; TRBD1 is a possible D gene (6 bases). Germline CDR1 is LNHNV and CDR2 is YYDKDF (reference sequence). This CDR3 region has 16 residues. Trimming pared 3 bases from V and 1 base from J, leaving 13 bases between.

The chain joins TRBV5-1 to TRBJ2-7; TRBD1 might be the D (6 bases). CDR1 and CDR2 (germline): SGHRS, YFSETQ. The CDR3 is 16 amino acids. V was pared by 4 bases and J by 0 bases, with 17 bases between. The CDR3 DNA follows: TGCGCCAGCAGCGGCACAGACAGGTTTAGCTCCTACGAGCAGTACTTC. Translating it yields CASSGTDRFSSYEQYF.

This chain links TRBV7-9 with TRBJ1-1, with TRBD1 identical over 9 bases. V was clipped by 6 bases and J by 3 bases; unmatched bases: 8. Germline V gene data show CDR1 as SEHNR and CDR2 as FQNEAQ (reference sequence). The CDR3 extends over 15 amino acids. CDR3 loop: CASSQGQGQDTEAFF. The CDR3 coding sequence is TGTGCCAGCAGTCAAGGACAGGGGCAGGACACTGAAGCTTTCTTT.

The chain combines TRBV20-1 with TRBJ2-5; no reliable D call. The ends were cut back, 5 bases at V and 2 bases at J, with 3 bases in the middle. CDR1 and CDR2 (germline): DFQATT, SNEGSKA (reference sequence). This CDR3 region has 10 residues. The CDR3 sequence: CSAYQETQYF. In nucleotides, the CDR3 is TGCAGTGCTTATCAAGAGACCCAGTACTTC.

V gene TRBV11-2 combines with J gene TRBJ2-1; 9 bases fit TRBD1. CDR1 and CDR2 (germline): SGHAT, FQNNGV. V was clipped by 5 bases and J by 7 bases; unmatched bases: 12. This CDR3 comprises 16 residues. This CDR3 is CASSGVWGQGLNEQFF. CDR3 in DNA: TGTGCCAGCAGCGGCGTGTGGGGACAGGGCTTAAATGAGCAGTTCTTC. The whole variable domain, filled in from reference TRBV11-2 and TRBJ2-1, reads EAGVAQSPRYKIIEKRQSVAFWCNPISGHATLYWYQQILGQGPKLLIQFQNNGVVDDSQLPKDRFSAERLKGVDSTLKIQPAKLEDSAVYLCASSGVWGQGLNEQFFGPGTRLTVL.

For the CDR3, the DNA is TGTGCCTGGAGTCCCTCCCGGAACACTGAAGCTTTCTTT. It specifies CAWSPSRNTEAFF. The chain uses TRBV30 and TRBJ1-1, with D unresolved. The V and J ends lost 2 bases and 1 base respectively, with 8 bases between them. The CDR3 length is 13 residues. CDR1 and CDR2 (germline): GTSNPN, SVGIG (reference sequence).

The chain has TRBV5-1 and TRBJ1-2; D is undetermined. The V end was cut by 0 bases, the J end by 2 bases, with 5 bases between. CDR1 is SGHRS and CDR2 is YFSETQ in the germline V gene. This CDR3 is built from 13 residues. The CDR3 sequence: CASSLVGNYGYTF. The DNA for the CDR3 is TGCGCCAGCAGCTTGGTCGGGAACTATGGCTACACCTTC.

The chain combines TRBV28 with TRBJ2-7, with 8 bases fitting TRBD1. V trimming: 6 bases; J trimming: 3 bases; junction bases outside the gene matches: 10. Germline CDR1 is MDHEN and CDR2 is SYDVKM. The CDR3 runs to 15 residues. The CDR3 nucleotides read TGTGCCAGCAGCCCGGGACAGGCCATTAGCTACGAGCAGTACTTC. Translating gives CASSPGQAISYEQYF.

A single count supports this clone. The CDR3 DNA reads as TGCGCCAGCAGCCAAGAATCCACGAGCTCCTACGAGCAGTACTTC. Its translation is CASSQESTSSYEQYF. This chain links TRBV4-1 with TRBJ2-5, with D hard to call. The end of the DNA fits TRBJ2-7 better, so the J call may be wrong. CDR3 length: 15 amino acids. Germline V CDR1 and CDR2: MGHRA, YSYEKL.

The chain recombines TRBV11-3 with TRBJ2-1, with TRBD2 identical over 10 bases. CDR1 is SGHNT and CDR2 is YENEEA in the germline V gene. CDR3 length equals 15 residues. The V segment lost 1 base and the J segment 6 bases; nucleotides outside the gene matches: 3. The CDR3 bases are TGTGCCAGCAGCTTAGGAACTAGCGGGGTCAATGAGCAGTTCTTC. It is translated as CASSLGTSGVNEQFF.

This chain uses TRBV6-5 with TRBJ1-4, with D perhaps matching TRBD1 (6 bases). Trimming pared 2 bases from V and 11 bases from J, leaving 21 bases between. The germline CDR1 and CDR2 sequences are MNHEY and SVGAGI. The CDR3 covers 16 residues. The CDR3 sequence is CASSYRSRGSEGKLFF. Written as DNA, the CDR3 is TGTGCCAGCAGTTACCGTTCTAGGGGGTCAGAAGGGAAACTGTTTTTT.

The chain is built from TRBV7-9 and TRBJ2-5, with D perhaps TRBD2 (6 bases). Germline loops: CDR1 SEHNR, CDR2 FQNEAQ (reference sequence). CDR3 length equals 14 residues. V lost 5 bases and J lost 4, with 14 bases in between. CDR3 amino acids: CASSPTTRGETQYF. Here the CDR3 DNA reads TGTGCCAGCAGCCCGACGACTAGAGGAGAGACCCAGTACTTC.

The chain couples TRBV11-3 to TRBJ1-1, with 7 nucleotides matching TRBD1. The V segment lost 5 bases and the J segment 0 bases; nucleotides outside the gene matches: 3. CDR1 and CDR2 (germline): SGHNT, YENEEA. The CDR3 totals 14 residues. The CDR3 loop reads CASSPTGLNTEAFF. The DNA for the CDR3 is TGTGCCAGCAGCCCGACAGGGCTGAACACTGAAGCTTTCTTT.

The chain is built from TRBV4-1 and TRBJ1-2; 7 bases map to TRBD1. This CDR3 comprises 15 residues. Trimming at V came to 3 bases and at J to 3 bases, leaving 7 bases not matched to a gene. Germline values: CDR1 MGHRA, CDR2 YSYEKL. For the CDR3, the DNA is TGCGCCAGCAGCCAGGCGGGACAGAGAGACTATGGCTACACCTTC. This codes for CASSQAGQRDYGYTF.

The rearrangement joins TRBV18 to TRBJ1-1; D is uncertain. The V gene lost 6 bases and the J gene lost 0 bases, with 17 bases spanning the gap. CDR3 length: 16 residues. Germline CDR1 is KGHSH and CDR2 is LQKENI. CDR3 bases: TGTGCCAGCTCGCCGGCCGGGAGGGTGATGAACACTGAAGCTTTCTTT. Translating gives CASSPAGRVMNTEAFF.

This clone was seen just once. V is TRBV28 and J is TRBJ1-2, with D possibly TRBD1 on 5 matching bases. The CDR3 sequence is 14 residues long. CDR1 and CDR2 from the germline V gene are MDHEN and SYDVKM. V was shortened by 6 bases and J by 1 base, with 12 bases between the two germline ends. Here the CDR3 DNA reads TGTGCCAGCAGCCGACTCGGGGGTAACTATGGCTACACCTTC. It codes for CASSRLGGNYGYTF.

This clone has only one observation. The chain combines TRBV19 with TRBJ1-4; D may be TRBD1 (5 bases). Per the germline V gene, CDR1 is LNHDA and CDR2 is SQIVND (reference sequence). CDR3 length: 18 amino acids. V lost 1 base, J lost 0 bases, and 15 bases lay in between. Here the CDR3 DNA reads TGTGCCAGTAGTATAGTAGGGGCGACCCTATCAACTAATGAAAAACTGTTTTTT. Translating gives CASSIVGATLSTNEKLFF.

J is TRBJ2-2 and V is TRBV6-5; possibly TRBD2 for D (6 bases). V was pared by 3 bases and J by 5 bases, with 13 bases between. The V gene's germline CDR1 is MNHEY and CDR2 SVGAGI. The CDR3 contains 15 residues. The DNA of the CDR3 is TGTGCCAGCAGTTATCGCTATCGGGGGACCGGGGAGCTGTTTTTT. Translated: CASSYRYRGTGELFF.

The chain recombines TRBV18 with TRBJ2-3, with 8 bases matching TRBD1. V lost 0 bases to trimming and J lost 6 bases; unmatched junction nucleotides: 5. Germline CDR1 KGHSH, CDR2 LQKENI. The CDR3 extends over 15 amino acids. CDR3 sequence: CASSPPTGAGDTQYF. The CDR3 DNA reads TGTGCCAGCTCACCACCGACAGGGGCGGGGGATACGCAGTATTTT.

V gene TRBV19 combines with J gene TRBJ1-5, with TRBD1 matching 7 bases. Germline V gene lookup returns CDR1 LNHDA and CDR2 SQIVND (reference sequence). The junction had 10 bases not matched to a gene; V was cut back by 9 bases and J by 5 bases. This CDR3 is 14 amino acids long. The DNA for the CDR3 is TGTGCCAGCAGGGGGTCTCGGGGAGATCAGCCCCAGCATTTT. Encoded protein: CASRGSRGDQPQHF.

The V gene is TRBV6-5, the J gene TRBJ1-2; TRBD1 is a possible D gene (5 bases). The CDR3 length is 14 residues. V lost 4 bases, J lost 2 bases, and 11 bases lay in between. Germline V gene lookup returns CDR1 MNHEY and CDR2 SVGAGI. CDR3 DNA sequence: TGTGCCAGCAGTTCAGGGACTAGCAACTATGGCTACACCTTC. It yields the protein CASSSGTSNYGYTF.

This clone came up a few times. The J gene is TRBJ1-5, the V gene TRBV28; tentative D call: TRBD1 (6 bases). The CDR3 sequence is 14 residues long. The V gene lost 2 bases and the J gene lost 5 bases, with 10 bases spanning the gap. Germline CDR1 is MDHEN and CDR2 is SYDVKM. The DNA of the CDR3 is TGTGCCAGCAGTTTAGGGGGGGCATATCAGCCCCAGCATTTT. Translating gives CASSLGGAYQPQHF.

In DNA, the CDR3 is TGTGCCAGCAGTTACACGCCTAGGGGAGAGACCCAGTACTTC. Translating gives CASSYTPRGETQYF. This chain links TRBV6-5 with TRBJ2-5, with D possibly TRBD1 on 5 matching bases. Germline CDR1 is MNHEY and CDR2 is SVGAGI. This CDR3 comprises 14 residues. V was clipped by 2 bases and J by 4 bases, with 11 bases between them.